This T cell receptor (beta chain) stems from a study of cytomegalovirus exposure and HLA in healthy donors. Study overall: There were 90 million to 140 million unique TCR beta sequences, drawn from roughly 200 million T cells, in an earlier analysis. Study-level results: HLA-A and HLA-B allele assignments for most subjects were reportedly predicted accurately using TCR beta sequences. Across donors, presence/absence analyses took sequencing depth to be roughly uniform. Cytomegalovirus association was assigned to 150 to 200 TCR beta chains.

V shed 2 bases and J shed 6 bases, with 15 bases lying between them. The length of the CDR3 is 14 residues. Germline V gene sequence: CDR1 SGDLS, CDR2 YYNGEE. Both 60 Vbeta primers and 13 Jbeta primers went into the PCR. Produced via immunoSEQ multiplex PCR; TCRdb's table is partial and in-frame only. There are approximately 160,000 clones in the sample; approximately 82% occur only once, and about 4.9% lies in the top ten. Regarding this clone: Its antigen is not known.

The specimen was PBMCs. The chain couples TRBV9 to TRBJ2-7, with D tentatively TRBD1 (5 bases). The sequence derives from a male donor in good health and CMV-seronegative. Here the CDR3 DNA reads TGTGCCAGCAGCGTTTCCCCAGGGCGGCGCGAGCAGTACTTC. It encodes CASSVSPGRREQYF.